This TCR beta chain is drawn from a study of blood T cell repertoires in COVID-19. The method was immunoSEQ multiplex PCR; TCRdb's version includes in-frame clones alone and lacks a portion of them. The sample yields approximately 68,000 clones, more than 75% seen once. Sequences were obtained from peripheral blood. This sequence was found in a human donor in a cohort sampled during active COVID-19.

In nucleotides, the CDR3 is TGTGCCTGGAGGAGGGACAGGCCTACTGAAGCTTTCTTT. It encodes CAWRRDRPTEAFF. V and J are TRBV30 and TRBJ1-1, with 8 positions matching TRBD1. Germline CDR1 GTSNPN, CDR2 SVGIG (reference sequence). The CDR3 length is 13 residues. V lost 3 bases to trimming and J lost 5 bases; unmatched junction nucleotides: 5.